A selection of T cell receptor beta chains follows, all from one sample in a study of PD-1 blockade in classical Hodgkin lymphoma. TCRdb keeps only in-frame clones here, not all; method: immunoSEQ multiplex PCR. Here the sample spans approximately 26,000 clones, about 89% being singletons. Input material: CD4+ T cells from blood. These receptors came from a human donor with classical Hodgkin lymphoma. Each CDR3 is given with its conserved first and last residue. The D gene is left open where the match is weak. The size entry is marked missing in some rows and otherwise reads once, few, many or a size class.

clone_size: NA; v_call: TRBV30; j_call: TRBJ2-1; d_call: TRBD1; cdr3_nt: TGTGCCTGGAGTCCGGACAGGGTCTACAATGAGCAGTTCTTC; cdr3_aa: CAWSPDRVYNEQFF
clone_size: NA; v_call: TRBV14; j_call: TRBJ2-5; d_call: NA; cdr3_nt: TGTGCCAGCAGCCGCGGCACAGTAGAGACCCAGTACTTC; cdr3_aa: CASSRGTVETQYF
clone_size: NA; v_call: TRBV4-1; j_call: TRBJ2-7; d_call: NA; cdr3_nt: TGCGCCAGCAGCCACCGATACCTTTACGAGCAGTACTTC; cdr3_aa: CASSHRYLYEQYF
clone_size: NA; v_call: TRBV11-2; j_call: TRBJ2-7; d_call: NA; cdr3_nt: TGTGCCAGCAGCTTAGTGGTCCAGGGACTCTACGAGCAGTACTTC; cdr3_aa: CASSLVVQGLYEQYF
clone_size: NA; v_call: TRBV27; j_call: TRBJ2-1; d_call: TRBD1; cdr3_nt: TGTGCCAGCAGGCCTAAGACAGGGGCCGGCTCCTACAATGAGCAGTTCTTC; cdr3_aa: CASRPKTGAGSYNEQFF
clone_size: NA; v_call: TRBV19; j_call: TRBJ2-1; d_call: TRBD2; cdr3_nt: TGTGCCAGTAGCAGCGGACTAGCGGGGGCCGATGAGCAGTTCTTC; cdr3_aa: CASSSGLAGADEQFF
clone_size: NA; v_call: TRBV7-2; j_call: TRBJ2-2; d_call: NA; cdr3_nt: TGTGCCAGCAGCTCGAAGACAGATCACCGAACCGGGGAGCTGTTTTTT; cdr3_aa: CASSSKTDHRTGELFF
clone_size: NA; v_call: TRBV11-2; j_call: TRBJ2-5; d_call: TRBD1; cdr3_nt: TGTGCCAGCAGCTTGGGACAGGGGGGAGAGACCCAGTACTTC; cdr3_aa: CASSLGQGGETQYF
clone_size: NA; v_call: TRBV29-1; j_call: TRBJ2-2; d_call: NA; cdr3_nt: TGCAGCGTTGGGTCACGGAGTACCGGGGAGCTGTTTTTT; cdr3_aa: CSVGSRSTGELFF
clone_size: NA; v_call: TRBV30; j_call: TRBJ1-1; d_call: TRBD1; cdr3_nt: TGTGCCTCCTCGGGACAGATGAACACTGAAGCTTTCTTT; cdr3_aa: CASSGQMNTEAFF
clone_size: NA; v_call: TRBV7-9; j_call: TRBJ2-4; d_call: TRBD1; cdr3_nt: TGTGCCAGCAGCTTGGGACAGGGTTACCCTCAGTACTTC; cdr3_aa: CASSLGQGYPQYF
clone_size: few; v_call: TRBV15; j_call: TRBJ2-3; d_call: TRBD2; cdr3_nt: TGTGCCACCAGCAGAGTGGCTAGCGGGGAGGGCACAGATACGCAGTATTTT; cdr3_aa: CATSRVASGEGTDTQYF
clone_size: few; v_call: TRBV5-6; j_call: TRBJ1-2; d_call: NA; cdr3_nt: TGTGCCAGCAGCTTGGAAAGACGGGCCTTAATCTACACCTTC; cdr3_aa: CASSLERRALIYTF
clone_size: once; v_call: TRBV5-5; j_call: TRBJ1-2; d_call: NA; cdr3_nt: TGTGCCAGCAGCCTACCAAAGGCCCTCACGGTCGGTTATGGCTACACCTTC; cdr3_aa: CASSLPKALTVGYGYTF
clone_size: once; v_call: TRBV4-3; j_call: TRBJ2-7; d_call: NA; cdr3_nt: TGCGCCAGCAGCCAAGATACAGGTTCCTACGAGCAGTACTTC; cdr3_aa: CASSQDTGSYEQYF
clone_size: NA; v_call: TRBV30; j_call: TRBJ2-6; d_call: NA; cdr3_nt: TGTGCCTGGAGATGGGACGTTCTCTCTGGGGCCAACGTCCTGACTTTC; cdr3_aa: CAWRWDVLSGANVLTF
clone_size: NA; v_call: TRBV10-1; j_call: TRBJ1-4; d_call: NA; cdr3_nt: TGCGCCAGCAGTGAGCGGTACGGAACCAGGGATGAAAAACTGTTTTTT; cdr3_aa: CASSERYGTRDEKLFF
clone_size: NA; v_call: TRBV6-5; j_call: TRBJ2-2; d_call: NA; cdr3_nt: TGTGCCAGCAGGACGGGTCGGGCAAACACCGGGGAGCTGTTTTTT; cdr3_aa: CASRTGRANTGELFF
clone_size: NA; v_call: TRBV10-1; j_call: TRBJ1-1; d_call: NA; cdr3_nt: TGCGCCAGCAGTGAGACCTCGTCGGGGGTGATGGATGCTTTCTTT; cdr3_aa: CASSETSSGVMDAFF
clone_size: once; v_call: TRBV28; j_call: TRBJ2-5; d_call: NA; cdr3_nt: TGTGCCAGCAGTTTGTTAAGGGAGACCCAGTACTTC; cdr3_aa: CASSLLRETQYF
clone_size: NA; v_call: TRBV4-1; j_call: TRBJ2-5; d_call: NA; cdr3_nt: TGCGCCAGCAGCCAAGGTGGGCACGTCGAGACCCAGTACTTC; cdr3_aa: CASSQGGHVETQYF
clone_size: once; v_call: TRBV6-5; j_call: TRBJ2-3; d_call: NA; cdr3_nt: TGTGCCAGCAGATACAGGGAAGGGAGCACAGATACGCAGTATTTT; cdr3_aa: CASRYREGSTDTQYF
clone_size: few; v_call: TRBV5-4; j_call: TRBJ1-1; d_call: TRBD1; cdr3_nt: TGTGCCAGCAGCTTGGGGGGGACAGGAGAAGCTTTCTTT; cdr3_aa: CASSLGGTGEAFF
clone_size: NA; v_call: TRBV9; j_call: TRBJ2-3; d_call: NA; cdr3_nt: TGTGCCAGCAGCGTAGATTCCCTAGCTCCTGGGACAGATACGCAGTATTTT; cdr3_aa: CASSVDSLAPGTDTQYF
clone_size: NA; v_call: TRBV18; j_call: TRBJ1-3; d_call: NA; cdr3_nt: TGTGCCAGCTCACCAGGCAGCAGTTCTGGAAACACCATATATTTT; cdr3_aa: CASSPGSSSGNTIYF
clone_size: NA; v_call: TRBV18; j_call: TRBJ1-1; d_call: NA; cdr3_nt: TGTGCCAGCTCACCCCCAAGGGGCGTGAACACTGAAGCTTTCTTT; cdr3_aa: CASSPPRGVNTEAFF
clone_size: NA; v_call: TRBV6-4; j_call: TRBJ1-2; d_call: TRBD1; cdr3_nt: TGTGCCAGCAGTGACTCCGGGACAGGGAGGTTTGGCTACACCTTC; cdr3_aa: CASSDSGTGRFGYTF
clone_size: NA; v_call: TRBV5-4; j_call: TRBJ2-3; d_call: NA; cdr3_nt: TGTGCCAGCACTACCCAGCCTCGGGGCAGGAACTTAGATACGCAGTATTTT; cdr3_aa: CASTTQPRGRNLDTQYF
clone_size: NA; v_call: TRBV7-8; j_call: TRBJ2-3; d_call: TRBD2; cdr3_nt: TGTGCCAGCAGCCCGGCGGGCGGGGGGGCCACAGATACGCAGTATTTT; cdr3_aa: CASSPAGGGATDTQYF
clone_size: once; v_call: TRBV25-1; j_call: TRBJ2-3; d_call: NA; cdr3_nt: TGTGCCAGCAGTCTCGGGGTATTTCAGTTTGCAGATACGCAGTATTTT; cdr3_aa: CASSLGVFQFADTQYF
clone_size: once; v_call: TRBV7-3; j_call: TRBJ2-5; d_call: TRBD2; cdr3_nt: TGTGCCAGCAGCCGGACGGGGGGAGAGACCCAGTACTTC; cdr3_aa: CASSRTGGETQYF
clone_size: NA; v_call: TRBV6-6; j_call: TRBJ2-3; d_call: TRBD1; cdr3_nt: TGTGCCAGCAGTGGACAGGGCGGTAAGACAGATACGCAGTATTTT; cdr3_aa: CASSGQGGKTDTQYF
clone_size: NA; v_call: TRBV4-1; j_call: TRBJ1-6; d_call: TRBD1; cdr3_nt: TGCGCCAGCAGCCAAGTGGGGACAGGGTGGTCACCCCTCCACTTT; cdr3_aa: CASSQVGTGWSPLHF
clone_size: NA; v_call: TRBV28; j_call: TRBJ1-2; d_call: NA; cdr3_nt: TGTGCCAGCAGTTTGCAGGGCCCACTAGGCTATGGCTACACCTTC; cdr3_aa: CASSLQGPLGYGYTF
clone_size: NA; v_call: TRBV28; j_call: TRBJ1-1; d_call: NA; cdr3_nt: TGTGCCAGCAGTTTATTATCCCCCGCCCAGGGGGAAGCTTTCTTT; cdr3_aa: CASSLLSPAQGEAFF
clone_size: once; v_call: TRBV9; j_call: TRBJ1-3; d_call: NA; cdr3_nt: TGTGCCAGCAGCCCCGGACACCGTAGCTCTGGAAACACCATATATTTT; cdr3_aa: CASSPGHRSSGNTIYF
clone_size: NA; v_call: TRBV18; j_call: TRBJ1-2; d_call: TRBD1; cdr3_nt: TGTGCCAGCTCACCATCGACAGGGGGCCAAAACTATGGCTACACCTTC; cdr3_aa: CASSPSTGGQNYGYTF
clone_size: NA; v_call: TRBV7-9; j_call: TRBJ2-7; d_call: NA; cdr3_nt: TGTGCCAGCAGCTTAGGACCCCGCAATTCCTACGAGCAGTACTTC; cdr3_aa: CASSLGPRNSYEQYF
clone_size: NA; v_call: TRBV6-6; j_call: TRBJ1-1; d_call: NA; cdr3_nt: TGTGCCAGCCAGGGGTTTCTTGGCACTGAAGCTTTCTTT; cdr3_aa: CASQGFLGTEAFF
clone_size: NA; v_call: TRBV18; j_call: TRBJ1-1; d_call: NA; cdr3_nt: TGTGCCAGCTCACCATTAGGGGGGAACACTGAAGCTTTCTTT; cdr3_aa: CASSPLGGNTEAFF
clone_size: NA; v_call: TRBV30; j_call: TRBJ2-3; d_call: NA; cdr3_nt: TGTGCCTTTACCACTAGCACAGATACGCAGTATTTT; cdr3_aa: CAFTTSTDTQYF
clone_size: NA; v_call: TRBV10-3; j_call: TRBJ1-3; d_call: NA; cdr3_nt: TGTGCCATCAGATCAGGTGGTTTTGCTGGAAACACCATATATTTT; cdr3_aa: CAIRSGGFAGNTIYF
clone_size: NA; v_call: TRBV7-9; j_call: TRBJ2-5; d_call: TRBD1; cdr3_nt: TGTGCCAGCAGCTTAGGGACAGGGTTGGTGGAGACCCAGTACTTC; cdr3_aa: CASSLGTGLVETQYF
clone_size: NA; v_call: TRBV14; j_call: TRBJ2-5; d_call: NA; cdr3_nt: TGTGCCAGCAGCCAAGAAGAAGGGGGGGCTTCAAGGGAGACCCAGTACTTC; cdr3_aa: CASSQEEGGASRETQYF
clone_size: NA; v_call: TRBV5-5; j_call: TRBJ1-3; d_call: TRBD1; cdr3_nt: TGTGCCAGCAGCCCACGGACAGGGCGGCCAAGCTCTGGAAACACCATATATTTT; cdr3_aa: CASSPRTGRPSSGNTIYF
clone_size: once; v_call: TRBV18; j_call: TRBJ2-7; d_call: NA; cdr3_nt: TGTGCCAGCTCACCACTTTCTCTGGCCTTCTCCTACGAGCAGTACTTC; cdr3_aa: CASSPLSLAFSYEQYF
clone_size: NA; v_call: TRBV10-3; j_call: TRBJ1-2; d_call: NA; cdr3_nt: TGTGCCATCAGTGAGTCGGTAGGCCCCAACTATGGCTACACCTTC; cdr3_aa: CAISESVGPNYGYTF
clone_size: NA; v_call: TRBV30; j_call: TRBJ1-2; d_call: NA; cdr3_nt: TGTGCCTGGAGCCCAACCGGAGGCGTCTATGGCTACACCTTC; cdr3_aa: CAWSPTGGVYGYTF
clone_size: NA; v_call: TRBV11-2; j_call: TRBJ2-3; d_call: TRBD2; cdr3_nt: TGTGCCAGCAGCTTAGATTGGGGACTAGCGATGAGAGATACGCAGTATTTT; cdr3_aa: CASSLDWGLAMRDTQYF
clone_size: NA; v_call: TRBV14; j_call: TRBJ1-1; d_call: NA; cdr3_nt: TGTGCCAGCAGCCCCCGTGGAGGGTTGTATTTGAACACTGAAGCTTTCTTT; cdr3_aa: CASSPRGGLYLNTEAFF
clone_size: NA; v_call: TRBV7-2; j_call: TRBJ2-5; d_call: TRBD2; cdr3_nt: TGTGCCGTCCCACTAGCGGGGGGGTTAGGGGAGACCCAGTACTTC; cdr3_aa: CAVPLAGGLGETQYF
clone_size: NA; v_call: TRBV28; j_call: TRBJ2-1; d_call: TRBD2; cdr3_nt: TGTGCCAGCAGTCCTCTGCTCCTAGCGGGTAGGGGTTGGCGAGCTGAGCAGTTCTTC; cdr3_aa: CASSPLLLAGRGWRAEQFF
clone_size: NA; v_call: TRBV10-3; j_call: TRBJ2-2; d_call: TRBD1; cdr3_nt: TGTGCCATCCGGGACAGGGGGCAGGACGGGGAGCTGTTTTTT; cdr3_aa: CAIRDRGQDGELFF